The 30 T cell receptor beta chains listed next were all sequenced from one sample in a study of T cell changes during pregnancy in multiple sclerosis. Only in-frame clones appear in the TCRdb table, and some are missing; sequencing was by immunoSEQ multiplex PCR. Among 65,000 to 75,000 clones listed, roughly 92% were seen once. The sequencing used peripheral blood, collected in the second trimester of pregnancy. These receptors all come from a female donor with multiple sclerosis, enrolled in a pregnancy study.

This rearrangement joins TRBV5-1 to TRBJ2-7; a weak D match, TRBD2 (5 bases). Deletions cut 4 bases from V and 3 bases from J, with 14 bases between. In germline, CDR1 is SGHRS, CDR2 YFSETQ. The CDR3 length is 14 residues. This CDR3 reads CASSKDGVRYEQYF. The CDR3 coding sequence is TGCGCCAGCAGCAAGGACGGGGTTCGCTACGAGCAGTACTTC.

The chain is built from TRBV27 and TRBJ2-7, with 10 bases lining up with TRBD1. The J segment lost 7 bases and the V segment lost 5 bases, leaving 8 bases of the junction unmatched. Per the germline V gene, CDR1 is MNHEY and CDR2 is SMNVEV (reference sequence). This CDR3 comprises 14 residues. CDR3: CASSIGTGVYEQYF. CDR3 DNA: TGTGCCAGCAGTATCGGGACAGGGGTTTATGAGCAGTACTTC.

The CDR3 here is CASSLARGNNSPLHF. CDR3 nucleotide sequence: TGTGCCAGCAGCTTGGCACGGGGGAATAATTCACCCCTCCACTTT. The chain recombines TRBV5-4 with TRBJ1-6; D possibly corresponds to TRBD1 (5 bases). V was pared by 0 bases and J by 5 bases, with 9 bases between. This CDR3 spans 15 amino acids. CDR1 and CDR2 (germline): SGHNT, YYREEE (reference sequence).

This clone was counted between two and nine times. J is TRBJ2-1 and V is TRBV2; 8 bases map to TRBD1. This CDR3 spans 15 amino acids. The V and J ends lost 11 bases and 7 bases, in that order; junction bases with no gene match: 16. The germline gives CDR1 SNHLY, CDR2 FYNNEI. The CDR3 coding sequence is TGTGCCGTTTCCAGGGAATGGACAGGGACGAATGAGCAGTTCTTC. Translating gives CAVSREWTGTNEQFF.

The V gene is TRBV9, the J gene TRBJ1-2, with 8 bases identical to TRBD1. Per germline, CDR1 SGDLS and CDR2 YYNGEE. With V trimmed by 4 bases and J by 4 bases, 6 bases remained unmatched. This CDR3 contains 14 residues. The CDR3 region has the DNA TGTGCCAGCAGCCCTACAGGGGGTCCCTATGGCTACACCTTC. Residues: CASSPTGGPYGYTF. Full variable domain (remainder filled in from reference TRBV9 and TRBJ1-2): DSGVTQTPKHLITATGQRVTLRCSPRSGDLSVYWYQQSLDQGLQFLIQYYNGEERAKGNILERFSAQQFPDLHSELNLSSLELGDSALYFCASSPTGGPYGYTFGSGTRLTVV.

The V and J genes are TRBV4-2 and TRBJ2-1; 10 bases line up with TRBD2. V was clipped by 0 bases and J by 0 bases; unmatched bases: 11. The CDR3 has 20 residues. Per the germline V gene, CDR1 is LGHNA and CDR2 is YNFKEQ. CDR3 in DNA: TGTGCCAGCAGCCAAGAAGCGGGAGCGGGAGGGATCATCTCCTACAATGAGCAGTTCTTC. Its translation: CASSQEAGAGGIISYNEQFF.

This chain links TRBV2 with TRBJ2-2, with D possibly matching TRBD1 (5 bases). Germline CDR1 is SNHLY and CDR2 is FYNNEI. V gave up 2 bases and J gave up 8 bases, with 15 bases separating them. CDR3 length: 15 residues. This CDR3 reads CASSELDSPSGELFF. In nucleotides, the CDR3 is TGTGCCAGCAGTGAACTCGACAGTCCTTCGGGGGAGCTGTTTTTT.

The chain uses TRBV7-9 and TRBJ1-1; D is possibly TRBD1 (6 bases). Germline V gene data show CDR1 as SEHNR and CDR2 as FQNEAQ (reference sequence). Trimming cost V 8 bases and J 6 bases, with 25 bases left between them. The length of the CDR3 is 16 residues. The CDR3 region is CASYILGQPTFPEAFF. Here the CDR3 DNA reads TGTGCCAGCTATATACTCGGACAGCCCACTTTCCCTGAAGCTTTCTTT.

The CDR3 nucleotides read TGTGCCAGCAGTGACCTCTACCCACAGGCTGAAGCTTTCTTT. It encodes CASSDLYPQAEAFF. The chain joins TRBV2 to TRBJ1-1; D is possibly TRBD1 (5 bases). The germline V gene has CDR1 SNHLY and CDR2 FYNNEI. Trimming removed 3 bases at V and 6 bases at J, with 14 bases between. This CDR3 has 14 amino acids.

V is TRBV7-9 and J is TRBJ1-5; no firm D call. This CDR3 is built from 12 residues. Between the trimmed V and J ends, which lost 5 bases and 9 bases, there was a span of 11 bases. CDR1 and CDR2 from the germline V gene are SEHNR and FQNEAQ (reference sequence). CDR3 sequence (DNA): TGTGCCAGCAGCCCCCCTTCAGGGCCCCAGCATTTT. Translated, it gives CASSPPSGPQHF. The full variable domain, its missing parts supplied by reference TRBV7-9 and TRBJ1-5, is DTGVSQNPRHKITKRGQNVTFRCDPISEHNRLYWYRQTLGQGPEFLTYFQNEAQLEKSRLLSDRFSAERPKGSFSTLEIQRTEQGDSAMYLCASSPPSGPQHFGDGTRLSIL.

This clone has more than one count but fewer than ten. J is TRBJ1-2 and V is TRBV5-1, with 9 positions matching TRBD1. Germline V gene data show CDR1 as SGHRS and CDR2 as YFSETQ. CDR3 length: 14 amino acids. J lost 8 bases, V lost 5 bases, and 10 bases had no gene match. CDR3: CASRLGQGKGGYTF. The CDR3 coding sequence is TGCGCCAGCAGACTTGGACAGGGGAAAGGGGGCTACACCTTC.

The chain couples TRBV12-5 to TRBJ2-1; D perhaps matches TRBD1 (6 bases). CDR3 length: 16 amino acids. Trimming pared 0 bases from V and 2 bases from J, leaving 11 bases between. Looked up from germline, CDR1 is LGHNT and CDR2 is FRNRAP. This CDR3 reads CASGLVQGKAYNEQFF. The CDR3, as DNA: TGTGCTAGTGGTTTGGTTCAGGGGAAGGCCTACAATGAGCAGTTCTTC.

V and J are TRBV5-6 and TRBJ2-4; weak D call: TRBD1 (5 bases). The CDR3 length is 14 residues. V was trimmed by 2 bases and J by 2 bases, leaving 8 bases between them. CDR1 is SGHDT, CDR2 YYEEEE, per germline. The CDR3 region is CASSFPGSKNIQYF. Here the CDR3 DNA reads TGTGCCAGCAGCTTCCCAGGGTCCAAAAACATTCAGTACTTC.

The gene calls are TRBV20-1 and TRBJ2-1; D might be TRBD2 (6 bases). The germline gives CDR1 DFQATT, CDR2 SNEGSKA (reference sequence). V was trimmed by 1 base and J by 13 bases, leaving 11 bases between them. CDR3 length equals 11 residues. The CDR3 bases are TGCAGTGCTAGAGTATCGCGGGGTCAGTTCTTC. Translating gives CSARVSRGQFF.

The V and J genes are TRBV6-4 and TRBJ2-3; D possibly corresponds to TRBD1 (6 bases). This CDR3 is 15 amino acids long. From germline, CDR1 is MRHNA and CDR2 SNTAGT. V was pared by 2 bases and J by 9 bases, with 18 bases between. The CDR3 DNA reads as TGTGCCAGCAGTGACCATGGGCAGGGGTTTGACACGCAGTATTTT. Protein sequence: CASSDHGQGFDTQYF.

This clone was seen many times. The rearrangement links TRBV19 to TRBJ2-7, with 11 bases fitting TRBD1. CDR1 and CDR2 from the germline V gene are LNHDA and SQIVND (reference sequence). This CDR3 has 15 residues. Trimming removed 3 bases from V and 2 bases from J; junction bases left unmatched: 3. CDR3 nucleotides: TGTGCCAGTAGTATCTCGGGACAGGGGGCCTACGAGCAGTACTTC. Translation: CASSISGQGAYEQYF.

V is TRBV30 and J is TRBJ2-7; D may be TRBD1 (6 bases). The CDR3 runs 15 residues. Germline CDR1 GTSNPN, CDR2 SVGIG (reference sequence). V was pared by 0 bases and J by 0 bases, with 12 bases between. The CDR3 sequence: CAWSVGQMSSYEQYF. The CDR3 DNA sequence: TGTGCCTGGAGTGTTGGACAGATGAGCTCCTACGAGCAGTACTTC. Looking up the rest from reference TRBV30 and TRBJ2-7 gives the full variable domain: SQTIHQWPATLVQPVGSPLSLECTVEGTSNPNLYWYRQAAGRGLQLLFYSVGIGQISSEVPQNLSASRPQDRQFILSSKKLLLSDSGFYLCAWSVGQMSSYEQYFGPGTRLTVT.

The chain uses TRBV11-3 and TRBJ2-1, with 8 bases aligning to TRBD2. This CDR3 spans 15 amino acids. V lost 1 base, J lost 6 bases, and 5 bases stayed unmatched. Germline loops: CDR1 SGHNT, CDR2 YENEEA. The CDR3: CASSLGTSLANEQFF. CDR3 bases: TGTGCCAGCAGCTTAGGGACTAGCCTTGCCAATGAGCAGTTCTTC.

This sequence joins TRBV6-5 and TRBJ1-2; 10 positions agree with TRBD1. The V and J ends lost 7 bases and 1 base, in that order; junction bases with no gene match: 6. Germline V gene data show CDR1 as MNHEY and CDR2 as SVGAGI. This CDR3 is built from 15 residues. CDR3 nucleotide sequence: TGTGCCAGCACCCCGGACAGGGGGGGTAACTATGGCTACACCTTC. It yields the protein CASTPDRGGNYGYTF.

The chain recombines TRBV7-9 with TRBJ2-7; D may be TRBD1 (6 bases). Germline assignment: CDR1 SEHNR and CDR2 FQNEAQ (reference sequence). CDR3 length: 17 residues. Trimming left V 1 base short and J 1 base short, with 17 bases between. CDR3 in DNA: TGTGCCAGCAGCTTAGGCCTAGGCCGGGACAAGTCCTACGAGCAGTACTTC. This encodes CASSLGLGRDKSYEQYF.

The rearrangement links TRBV9 to TRBJ1-2; 7 positions match TRBD1. V trimming: 0 bases; J trimming: 4 bases; junction bases outside the gene matches: 9. Germline assignment: CDR1 SGDLS and CDR2 YYNGEE. This CDR3 is built from 16 residues. The CDR3 DNA reads as TGTGCCAGCAGCGTAGGCCTCGGGCAGGGGGTCTATGGCTACACCTTC. The encoded protein is CASSVGLGQGVYGYTF. The whole variable domain, filled in from reference TRBV9 and TRBJ1-2, reads DSGVTQTPKHLITATGQRVTLRCSPRSGDLSVYWYQQSLDQGLQFLIQYYNGEERAKGNILERFSAQQFPDLHSELNLSSLELGDSALYFCASSVGLGQGVYGYTFGSGTRLTVV.

This clone was picked up one time. The V call is TRBV4-3, the J call TRBJ2-5; 9 bases are a match to TRBD1. J lost 2 bases, V lost 0 bases, and 1 base had no gene match. The CDR3 totals 15 residues. From germline, CDR1 is LGHNA and CDR2 YSLEER. CDR3 loop: CASSQEGQGQETQYF. In DNA form, the CDR3 reads TGCGCCAGCAGCCAAGAGGGACAGGGACAAGAGACCCAGTACTTC.

The chain links TRBV19 to TRBJ1-3; no reliable D call. Germline CDR1 LNHDA, CDR2 SQIVND (reference sequence). The CDR3 is 14 residues long. Trimming removed 3 bases at V and 0 bases at J, with 6 bases between. CDR3 sequence: CASSIANSGNTIYF. Here the CDR3 DNA reads TGTGCCAGTAGTATCGCGAACTCTGGAAACACCATATATTTT.

V gene TRBV15 combines with J gene TRBJ2-7; D gene uncertain. The V and J ends lost 2 bases and 3 bases respectively, with 5 bases between them. CDR3 length: 12 amino acids. Germline V CDR1 and CDR2: LNHNV, YYDKDF (reference sequence). The chain's CDR3 is CATSRPNYEQYF. CDR3 nucleotide sequence: TGTGCCACCAGCAGACCTAACTACGAGCAGTACTTC.

J is TRBJ1-4 and V is TRBV19; possible D gene TRBD1, 5 bases. This CDR3 comprises 14 residues. Trimming took off 2 bases at V and 6 bases at J, with 10 bases between the two ends. Per germline, CDR1 LNHDA and CDR2 SQIVND (reference sequence). The CDR3 DNA follows: TGTGCCAGTAGTATACGGGGGGAAGATGAAAAACTGTTTTTT. As protein: CASSIRGEDEKLFF. Supplemented by reference TRBV19 and TRBJ1-4, the full variable domain reads DGGITQSPKYLFRKEGQNVTLSCEQNLNHDAMYWYRQDPGQGLRLIYYSQIVNDFQKGDIAEGYSVSREKKESFPLTVTSAQKNPTAFYLCASSIRGEDEKLFFGSGTQLSVL.

V usage is TRBV25-1 and J usage is TRBJ1-1; 9 positions agree with TRBD1. The germline V gene has CDR1 MGHDK and CDR2 SYGVNS. CDR3 size: 15 residues. J gave up 5 bases and V 7 bases, and 11 bases lay outside the gene matches. The chain's CDR3 is CASTNRGLGGTEAFF. In DNA form, the CDR3 reads TGTGCCAGCACAAACAGGGGGCTTGGTGGGACTGAAGCTTTCTTT.

This chain joins TRBV10-3 and TRBJ2-3; 8 nucleotides agree with TRBD2. V was clipped by 11 bases and J by 2 bases; unmatched bases: 6. Germline lookup yields CDR1 ENHRY and CDR2 SYGVKD. CDR3 length: 13 amino acids. The CDR3 reads CASRAGATDTQYF. The CDR3 bases are TGTGCCTCGCGAGCGGGAGCCACAGATACGCAGTATTTT.

The genes are TRBV10-3 and TRBJ2-1; 10 positions match TRBD1. With 8 bases clipped from V and 10 bases from J, the junction kept 8 bases outside the gene matches. The germline V gene has CDR1 ENHRY and CDR2 SYGVKD. This CDR3 is 13 amino acids long. DNA of the CDR3: TGTGCCATCGGCGGACAGGGGGAGTCAGAGCAGTTCTTC. Its protein is CAIGGQGESEQFF.

The V call is TRBV7-2, the J call TRBJ1-1; maybe TRBD1 (5 bases). This CDR3 spans 14 amino acids. The V gene lost 0 bases and the J gene lost 4 bases, with 9 bases spanning the gap. The V gene's germline CDR1 is SGHTA and CDR2 FQGNSA. CDR3 loop: CASSLASGPTEAFF. DNA of the CDR3: TGTGCCAGCAGCTTAGCGTCAGGGCCCACTGAAGCTTTCTTT.

This clone is a singleton in its sample. V gene TRBV27 combines with J gene TRBJ2-7; 8 bases are shared with TRBD1. The CDR3 length is 14 residues. Germline CDR1 reads MNHEY; CDR2 reads SMNVEV (reference sequence). V lost 5 bases and J lost 4; bases outside the gene matches: 7. CDR3 sequence (DNA): TGTGCCAGCAGTCCCGGGACAGGAAATTACGAGCAGTACTTC. This sequence encodes CASSPGTGNYEQYF.